The 11 T cell receptor beta chains reported below all come from one sample, sequenced in a study of multiple sclerosis patients with progressive multifocal leukoencephalopathy. Using immunoSEQ multiplex PCR, the repertoire was profiled, and TCRdb retains in-frame clones only, with some absent. The sample gives more than 30,000 clones, around nine tenths of which show up once; around 1.4% is in the top ten. As for time point: before natalizumab initiation. Input material: PBMCs. The origin of the receptors is a human donor with multiple sclerosis.

This rearrangement joins TRBV5-4 to TRBJ2-7; 11 bases are a match to TRBD2. Germline V CDR1 and CDR2: SGHNT, YYREEE (reference sequence). After removal of 3 bases from V and 5 bases from J, the junction contained 10 bases not matched to a gene. CDR3 length: 16 amino acids. The CDR3 DNA follows: TGTGCCAGCAGCTCCCCAACTAGCGGGAGAAGGCACGAGCAGTACTTC. Translated, it gives CASSSPTSGRRHEQYF.

The V call is TRBV2, the J call TRBJ2-7; D gene uncertain. The CDR3 sequence is 13 residues long. Per the germline V gene, CDR1 is SNHLY and CDR2 is FYNNEI. V lost 1 base and J 1 base, leaving 5 bases between the germline ends. The CDR3 DNA reads TGTGCCAGCAGTGAAGGCCAGTCCTACGAGCAGTACTTC. Its translation is CASSEGQSYEQYF.

The chain has TRBV5-4 and TRBJ2-5; D unresolved. Germline V gene sequence: CDR1 SGHNT, CDR2 YYREEE (reference sequence). This CDR3 contains 15 residues. The V end lost 3 bases, the J end lost 2 bases, and 14 bases lay between the germline ends. This CDR3 reads CASSSSNSPQETQYF. The DNA for the CDR3 is TGTGCCAGCAGCTCGTCGAACAGCCCTCAAGAGACCCAGTACTTC. The entire variable domain, with the rest obtained from reference TRBV5-4 and TRBJ2-5, is as follows: ETGVTQSPTHLIKTRGQQVTLRCSSQSGHNTVSWYQQALGQGPQFIFQYYREEENGRGNFPPRFSGLQFPNYSSELNVNALELDDSALYLCASSSSNSPQETQYFGPGTRLLVL.

The chain uses TRBV4-3 and TRBJ2-1, with D perhaps being TRBD1 or TRBD2 (5 bases each). The CDR3 consists of 15 residues. V lost 0 bases, J lost 5 bases, and 11 bases lay in between. The germline V gene has CDR1 LGHNA and CDR2 YSLEER. The CDR3 protein is CASSQEPGANNEQFF. The CDR3, as DNA: TGCGCCAGCAGCCAAGAACCCGGGGCGAACAATGAGCAGTTCTTC.

This rearrangement joins TRBV7-9 to TRBJ1-2; 10 nucleotides match TRBD1. The CDR3 has 15 amino acids. V lost 3 bases and J lost 8; bases outside the gene matches: 9. Germline CDR1 is SEHNR and CDR2 is FQNEAQ (reference sequence). This CDR3 is CASSLGTGEYGGYTF. The CDR3 nucleotides are TGTGCCAGCAGCTTGGGGACAGGGGAGTACGGAGGCTACACCTTC.

The chain links TRBV5-1 to TRBJ2-3; 9 bases are a match to TRBD1. This CDR3 is built from 16 residues. CDR1 and CDR2 from the germline V gene are SGHRS and YFSETQ. With 4 bases clipped from V and 0 bases from J, the junction kept 6 bases outside the gene matches. The CDR3: CASSVGTGTSTDTQYF. The DNA of the CDR3 is TGCGCCAGCAGCGTGGGGACAGGGACTAGCACAGATACGCAGTATTTT.

The gene calls are TRBV25-1 and TRBJ2-3; weak D call: TRBD2 (5 bases). The CDR3 has 15 amino acids. V was cut by 3 bases and J by 6 bases, with 16 bases left in between. Per germline, CDR1 MGHDK and CDR2 SYGVNS. The DNA of the CDR3 is TGTGCCAGCAGTGACGGGCAGCGGCAGGTTGATACGCAGTATTTT. It is translated as CASSDGQRQVDTQYF.

The chain links TRBV29-1 to TRBJ1-1; tentatively, D is TRBD1 (6 bases). V was pared by 4 bases and J by 4 bases, with 10 bases between. Germline CDR1 is SQVTM and CDR2 is ANQGSEA. This CDR3 spans 12 amino acids. The CDR3 nucleotides are TGCAGCGTTGGGCAGGGGCCCACTGAAGCTTTCTTT. Translation gives CSVGQGPTEAFF.

The V and J genes are TRBV27 and TRBJ2-7, with 9 bases that match TRBD2. J gave up 3 bases and V 4 bases, and 10 bases lay outside the gene matches. The CDR3 runs 16 residues. Germline V gives CDR1 MNHEY, CDR2 SMNVEV (reference sequence). The DNA for the CDR3 is TGTGCCAGCAGTTCCCTCCTAGCGGGAAGTTACTACGAGCAGTACTTC. It specifies CASSSLLAGSYYEQYF.

This chain connects TRBV11-2 to TRBJ2-5; D perhaps matches TRBD1 (6 bases). The better agreement between TRBJ2-7 and the DNA end casts doubt on the J call. The germline gives CDR1 SGHAT, CDR2 FQNNGV. The CDR3 sequence is 14 residues long. CDR3: CASSFSQGSYEQYF. In DNA, the CDR3 is TGTGCCAGCAGCTTCTCCCAGGGGAGCTACGAGCAGTACTTC.

The V gene is TRBV9, the J gene TRBJ1-4; no definite D call. CDR1 and CDR2 from the germline V gene are SGDLS and YYNGEE. The CDR3 loop spans 15 amino acids. Trimming removed 0 bases at V and 5 bases at J, with 11 bases between. The CDR3 DNA sequence: TGTGCCAGCAGCGTAGATGTAAGGGAAAATGAAAAACTGTTTTTT. Its translation: CASSVDVRENEKLFF.